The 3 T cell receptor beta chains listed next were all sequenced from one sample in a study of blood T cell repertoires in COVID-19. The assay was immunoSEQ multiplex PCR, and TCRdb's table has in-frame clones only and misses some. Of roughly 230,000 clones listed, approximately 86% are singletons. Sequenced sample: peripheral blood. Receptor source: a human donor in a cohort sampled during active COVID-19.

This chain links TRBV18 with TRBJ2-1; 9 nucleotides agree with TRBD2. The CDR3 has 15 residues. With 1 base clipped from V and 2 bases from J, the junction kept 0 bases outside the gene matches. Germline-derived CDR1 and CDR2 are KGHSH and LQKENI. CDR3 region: CASSPQREAYNEQFF. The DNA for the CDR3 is TGTGCCAGCTCACCACAGCGGGAGGCCTACAATGAGCAGTTCTTC.

The CDR3 nucleotides are TGTGCCAGTTCAGTCCTGACTAGCGGGGGGCTCCAAGAGACCCAGTACTTC. Translated, it gives CASSVLTSGGLQETQYF. The V call is TRBV19, the J call TRBJ2-5, with TRBD2 identical over 13 bases. Per the germline V gene, CDR1 is LNHDA and CDR2 is SQIVND (reference sequence). The CDR3 runs to 17 residues. V shed 8 bases and J 1 base; nucleotides not matched to a gene: 10.

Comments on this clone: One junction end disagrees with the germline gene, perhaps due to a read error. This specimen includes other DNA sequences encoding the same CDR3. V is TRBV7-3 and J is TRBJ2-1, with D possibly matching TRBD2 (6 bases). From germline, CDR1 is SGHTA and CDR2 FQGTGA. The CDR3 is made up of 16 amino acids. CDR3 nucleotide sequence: TGTGCCAGCAGCCAAGCCCCGGGGGTTACCTACAATGAACAGTTCTTC. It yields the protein CASSQAPGVTYNEQFF.